Listed below are T cell receptor beta chains from one sample, sequenced in a study of radiotherapy plus CTLA-4 blockade in lung cancer. Using immunoSEQ multiplex PCR, the repertoire was profiled, and TCRdb retains in-frame clones only, with some absent. Altogether approximately 52,000 clones are present, 70% to 80% being singletons, with the ten largest covering around 7.9%. The sequenced sample was peripheral blood, obtained from a patient treated with radiotherapy plus ipilimumab. These receptors were collected from a human donor with non-small cell lung cancer who had a complete response to radiotherapy plus ipilimumab. The CDR3 runs from the conserved cysteine through the conserved F or W. D genes are given only for firm matches. Clone size appears in some rows only: once, few, many, or a class for an expanded clone.

size,V,J,D,CDR3,DNA
-,TRBV19,TRBJ1-2,-,CASRPTGNPLYGYTF,TGTGCCAGTAGGCCGACAGGCAACCCCCTCTATGGCTACACCTTC
-,TRBV19,TRBJ1-1,-,CASALAGGYLNTEAFF,TGTGCCAGTGCCCTAGCGGGGGGCTACTTGAACACTGAAGCTTTCTTT
-,TRBV19,TRBJ1-2,-,CATQAQSGLTRFYGYTF,TGTGCCACCCAGGCTCAGTCTGGTCTGACACGCTTCTATGGCTACACCTTC
-,TRBV5-4,TRBJ1-1,-,CASSLGSGWNTEAFF,TGTGCCAGCAGCTTGGGGTCAGGGTGGAACACTGAAGCTTTCTTT
once,TRBV6-5,TRBJ2-3,TRBD2,CASSASGGRDTQYF,TGTGCCAGCAGTGCTAGCGGCGGTAGGGATACGCAGTATTTT
few,TRBV10-2,TRBJ1-2,TRBD1,CASSVTGQGAGGYTF,TGCGCCAGCAGCGTAACGGGACAGGGGGCGGGAGGCTACACCTTC
-,TRBV7-2,TRBJ2-7,TRBD2,CASSLELAGYEQYF,TGTGCCAGCAGCTTAGAACTAGCGGGGTACGAGCAGTACTTC
-,TRBV5-1,TRBJ2-3,TRBD2,CASSLDTSASTDTQYF,TGCGCCAGCAGCTTGGATACTAGCGCCAGCACAGATACGCAGTATTTT
-,TRBV25-1,TRBJ2-5,TRBD2,CASSEGLALQETQYF,TGTGCCAGCAGTGAAGGACTAGCCCTCCAAGAGACCCAGTACTTC
-,TRBV19,TRBJ1-1,TRBD1,CASSGDRGRIGVTEAFF,TGTGCCAGTAGTGGGGACAGGGGGCGTATCGGGGTCACTGAAGCTTTCTTT
-,TRBV11-3,TRBJ2-3,-,CASSLVQANTQYF,TGTGCCAGCAGCTTAGTCCAGGCTAATACGCAGTATTTT
-,TRBV2,TRBJ1-5,-,CASSVRQAINQPQHF,TGTGCCAGCAGTGTAAGACAGGCCATCAATCAGCCCCAGCATTTT
few,TRBV28,TRBJ2-1,TRBD2,CASSGRTSGQSSYNEQFF,TGTGCCAGCAGTGGGCGGACTAGCGGCCAAAGCTCCTACAATGAGCAGTTCTTC
-,TRBV29-1,TRBJ2-5,TRBD1,CSVETGTGRRETQYF,TGCAGCGTTGAGACCGGGACAGGGAGGAGAGAGACCCAGTACTTC
-,TRBV10-3,TRBJ2-7,-,CAVSGGVVSGQSSYEQYF,TGTGCCGTATCCGGAGGGGTGGTGTCGGGACAGAGCTCCTACGAGCAGTACTTC
-,TRBV30,TRBJ1-6,TRBD1,CAWKLPPYRDRGPSPLHF,TGTGCCTGGAAGCTCCCCCCTTACCGGGACAGGGGGCCTTCACCCCTCCACTTT
-,TRBV10-1,TRBJ1-1,-,CASSETGSTEAFF,TGCGCCAGCAGTGAAACAGGGAGTACTGAAGCTTTCTTT
-,TRBV4-3,TRBJ2-5,-,CASSQALGGLGGTQYF,TGCGCCAGCAGCCAAGCTCTGGGTGGGTTGGGAGGGACCCAGTACTTC
-,TRBV5-1,TRBJ2-3,TRBD2,CASSSRYAGEDTQYF,TGCGCCAGCAGCAGCCGCTATGCGGGGGAAGATACGCAGTATTTT
-,TRBV29-1,TRBJ1-2,-,CSSLGAGFYGYTF,TGCAGCTCTCTGGGGGCAGGCTTTTATGGCTACACCTTC
once,TRBV10-1,TRBJ2-5,TRBD2,CASSERASGAETQYF,TGCGCCAGCAGTGAGAGAGCTAGCGGGGCAGAGACCCAGTACTTC
-,TRBV10-3,TRBJ1-5,-,CAISEGQLSNQPQHF,TGTGCCATCAGTGAGGGGCAGCTTAGCAATCAGCCCCAGCATTTT
-,TRBV5-1,TRBJ2-2,-,CASSLESRVTGELFF,TGCGCCAGCAGCTTGGAGAGCCGGGTCACCGGGGAGCTGTTTTTT
-,TRBV6-5,TRBJ2-7,TRBD2,CASSQYRGGSYEQYF,TGTGCCAGCAGTCAATATCGGGGGGGCTCCTACGAGCAGTACTTC
-,TRBV10-3,TRBJ2-5,-,CAISEPRAAGTQYF,TGTGCCATCAGTGAGCCTAGGGCGGCGGGGACCCAGTACTTC
-,TRBV5-5,TRBJ1-5,TRBD1,CASSLSGGYSNQPQHF,TGTGCCAGCAGCTTGTCAGGGGGCTATAGCAATCAGCCCCAGCATTTT
once,TRBV18,TRBJ1-2,-,CASSPPLKKSEGYTF,TGTGCCAGCTCACCACCGTTGAAGAAATCGGAGGGCTACACCTTC
few,TRBV19,TRBJ1-4,TRBD1,CASRDPGQTNEKLFF,TGTGCCAGTAGAGATCCGGGACAGACGAATGAAAAACTGTTTTTT
once,TRBV13,TRBJ2-1,-,CASSLDQGSQFF,TGTGCCAGCAGCTTAGACCAGGGGTCCCAGTTCTTC
-,TRBV5-1,TRBJ2-6,TRBD1,CASSLMGTGGYSGANVLTF,TGCGCCAGCAGCTTGATGGGGACAGGGGGCTACTCTGGGGCCAACGTCCTGACTTTC
-,TRBV5-1,TRBJ2-7,-,CASSLRVRLAGDEQYF,TGCGCCAGCAGCTTGAGGGTTCGATTGGCAGGGGATGAGCAGTACTTC
-,TRBV5-1,TRBJ2-7,-,CASSEGTGVYEQYF,TGCGCCAGCAGCGAAGGGACGGGGGTATACGAGCAGTACTTC
-,TRBV30,TRBJ2-3,TRBD2,CAWGGTSGKGDTQYF,TGTGCCTGGGGGGGGACTAGCGGGAAAGGGGATACGCAGTATTTT
-,TRBV19,TRBJ1-1,-,CASSIRGIIWTEAFF,TGTGCCAGTAGTATCAGGGGCATTATATGGACTGAAGCTTTCTTT
-,TRBV7-6,TRBJ1-5,-,CASSSNSNQPQHF,TGTGCCAGCAGCTCTAATAGCAATCAGCCCCAGCATTTT
few,TRBV4-3,TRBJ1-5,-,CASSQDRNQPQHF,TGCGCCAGCAGCCAAGATAGAAATCAGCCCCAGCATTTT
-,TRBV23-1,TRBJ2-1,-,CASSQSYRVTYNEQFF,TGCGCCAGCAGTCAATCGTACAGGGTCACCTACAATGAGCAGTTCTTC
-,TRBV13,TRBJ1-1,-,CASSWGGRPLDTEAFF,TGTGCCAGCAGCTGGGGAGGTAGGCCCCTGGACACTGAAGCTTTCTTT
-,TRBV9,TRBJ1-4,-,CASSSTTVATNEKLFF,TGTGCCAGCAGCTCCACGACAGTCGCAACTAATGAAAAACTGTTTTTT
-,TRBV20-1,TRBJ1-2,-,CSARDPTDYTF,TGCAGTGCTAGAGACCCGACTGACTACACCTTC
-,TRBV6-1,TRBJ1-4,TRBD1,CASSEARGGTGSNEKLFF,TGTGCCAGCAGTGAAGCGCGAGGTGGGACAGGGAGTAATGAAAAACTGTTTTTT
-,TRBV2,TRBJ2-6,TRBD1,CASSAGTGISGANVLTF,TGTGCCAGCAGTGCGGGGACAGGCATCTCTGGGGCCAACGTCCTGACTTTC
-,TRBV5-1,TRBJ1-1,TRBD1,CASSSGQPNTEAFF,TGCGCCAGCAGCTCGGGACAGCCGAACACTGAAGCTTTCTTT
few,TRBV10-2,TRBJ1-5,-,CASSEGSANQPQHF,TGCGCCAGCAGTGAGGGGAGTGCCAATCAGCCCCAGCATTTT
-,TRBV27,TRBJ1-5,-,CASSTYRDRNQPQHF,TGTGCCAGCAGTACGTACAGGGATAGGAATCAGCCCCAGCATTTT
-,TRBV2,TRBJ2-2,TRBD2,CASREAGGPGELFF,TGTGCCAGCAGGGAAGCGGGGGGGCCCGGGGAGCTGTTTTTT
-,TRBV5-4,TRBJ1-1,-,CASTPEGGINTEAFF,TGTGCCAGCACCCCGGAGGGAGGGATAAACACTGAAGCTTTCTTT
-,TRBV9,TRBJ2-7,TRBD2,CASSPGLAGIEQYF,TGTGCCAGCAGCCCGGGACTAGCGGGGATCGAGCAGTACTTC